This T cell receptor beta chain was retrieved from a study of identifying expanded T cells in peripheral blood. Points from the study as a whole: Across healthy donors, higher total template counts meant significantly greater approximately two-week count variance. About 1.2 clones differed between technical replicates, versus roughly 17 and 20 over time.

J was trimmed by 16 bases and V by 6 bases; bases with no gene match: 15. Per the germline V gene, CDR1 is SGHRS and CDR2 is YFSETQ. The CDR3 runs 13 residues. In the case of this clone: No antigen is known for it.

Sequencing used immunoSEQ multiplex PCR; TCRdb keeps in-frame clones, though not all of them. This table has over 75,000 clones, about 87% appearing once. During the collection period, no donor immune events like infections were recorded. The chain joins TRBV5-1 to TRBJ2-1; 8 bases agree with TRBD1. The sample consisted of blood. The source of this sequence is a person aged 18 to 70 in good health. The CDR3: CASTIPGGPGYFF. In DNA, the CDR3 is TGCGCCAGCACCATTCCAGGGGGCCCCGGGTATTTCTTC.